Listed here are 21 T cell receptor beta chains from one sample, sequenced in a study of OX40 agonist ivuxolimab in advanced cancers. TCRdb keeps only in-frame clones here, not all; method: immunoSEQ multiplex PCR. The sample contains 77,000 or so clones, about nine tenths of which appear only once. The source material was CD4+ or CD8+ T cells sorted from blood, sampled in a trial of the OX40 agonist ivuxolimab. The source of these receptors is an adult with an advanced solid tumor such as melanoma, head and neck, liver or kidney cancer.

CDR3 in amino acids: CAWSGSGTSSSYEQYF. The CDR3 coding sequence is TGTGCCTGGAGTGGTTCGGGCACTTCGAGCTCCTACGAGCAGTACTTC. The V call is TRBV30, the J call TRBJ2-7; D gene ambiguous. Per germline, CDR1 GTSNPN and CDR2 SVGIG (reference sequence). With 1 base removed from V and 0 bases from J, the gap between germline ends came to 16 bases. The CDR3 runs 16 residues.

The chain combines TRBV2 with TRBJ2-1; the D is unclear. This CDR3 has 15 residues. V lost 2 bases, J lost 0 bases, and 8 bases lay in between. Germline CDR1 and CDR2: SNHLY and FYNNEI. CDR3 sequence: CASSEQISSYNEQFF. The CDR3 DNA is TGTGCCAGCAGTGAACAGATCAGCTCCTACAATGAGCAGTTCTTC.

V is TRBV28 and J is TRBJ1-6, with D perhaps TRBD1 (6 bases). CDR1 and CDR2 (germline): MDHEN, SYDVKM. The CDR3 has 15 amino acids. V was pared by 8 bases and J by 2 bases, with 13 bases between. The CDR3 sequence is CASLGATAYNSPLHF. The CDR3 DNA follows: TGTGCCAGCCTGGGGGCAACGGCCTATAATTCACCCCTCCACTTT.

The rearrangement joins TRBV28 to TRBJ2-3; D might be TRBD2 (6 bases). Germline V gene lookup returns CDR1 MDHEN and CDR2 SYDVKM. CDR3 length: 16 residues. Trimming stripped 2 bases from V and 1 base from J, with 13 bases between. The CDR3 reads CASSLRLSGGTDTQYF. DNA for the CDR3: TGTGCCAGCAGTTTAAGGCTTAGCGGAGGCACAGATACGCAGTATTTT.

The genes are TRBV5-1 and TRBJ2-7; TRBD1 is a possible D gene (6 bases). The CDR3 runs 15 residues. The V end lost 0 bases, the J end lost 3 bases, and 13 bases lay between the germline ends. CDR1 is SGHRS and CDR2 is YFSETQ in the germline V gene. The CDR3 bases are TGCGCCAGCAGCTTGGACGGGACAAGAATCTACGAGCAGTACTTC. Its protein is CASSLDGTRIYEQYF. The variable domain in full, with the rest retrieved from reference TRBV5-1 and TRBJ2-7, is KAGVTQTPRYLIKTRGQQVTLSCSPISGHRSVSWYQQTPGQGLQFLFEYFSETQRNKGNFPGRFSGRQFSNSRSEMNVSTLELGDSALYLCASSLDGTRIYEQYFGPGTRLTVT.

The chain uses TRBV4-1 and TRBJ2-1; 7 positions agree with TRBD2. The V gene's germline CDR1 is MGHRA and CDR2 YSYEKL. J lost 6 bases, V lost 1 base, and 12 bases had no gene match. CDR3 length equals 17 residues. The CDR3 sequence: CASSQASFGGSGNEQFF. CDR3 sequence (DNA): TGCGCCAGCAGCCAAGCGAGTTTCGGGGGGAGCGGCAATGAGCAGTTCTTC.

Here the CDR3 DNA reads TGTGCCAGTAGTATCCCCCAGACGAACACTGAAGCTTTCTTT. It yields the protein CASSIPQTNTEAFF. The chain combines TRBV19 with TRBJ1-1, with D uncertain. The CDR3 contains 14 residues. Trimming left V 3 bases short and J 1 base short, with 9 bases between. The V gene's germline CDR1 is LNHDA and CDR2 SQIVND (reference sequence).

The V and J genes are TRBV7-2 and TRBJ2-5; 10 nucleotides line up with TRBD2. Per the germline V gene, CDR1 is SGHTA and CDR2 is FQGNSA. V lost 2 bases, J lost 5 bases, and 5 bases stayed unmatched. The length of the CDR3 is 15 residues. CDR3 residues: CASSLTSGMGETQYF. The CDR3 DNA sequence: TGTGCCAGCAGCTTAACTAGCGGGATGGGGGAGACCCAGTACTTC.

The V and J genes are TRBV30 and TRBJ1-2; perhaps TRBD1 as D (6 bases). This CDR3 has 12 amino acids. Germline CDR1 reads GTSNPN; CDR2 reads SVGIG (reference sequence). In nucleotides, the CDR3 is TGTGCAATAGGCCGGGGGCACTATGGCTACACCTTC. Residues: CAIGRGHYGYTF.

In DNA form, the CDR3 reads TGTGCCAGCAGCAATAACGGGGAGCTGTTTTTT. Its protein is CASSNNGELFF. The chain links TRBV27 to TRBJ2-2; D gene uncertain. CDR1 MNHEY and CDR2 SMNVEV come from the germline V gene (reference sequence). There are 11 residues in the CDR3. Trimming pared 6 bases from V and 7 bases from J, leaving 6 bases between.

The rearrangement links TRBV6-5 to TRBJ2-7; 10 nucleotides agree with TRBD1. The CDR3 totals 14 residues. Germline V gene data show CDR1 as MNHEY and CDR2 as SVGAGI. The junction had 7 bases not matched to a gene; V was cut back by 5 bases and J by 6 bases. As DNA, the CDR3 is TGTGCCAGCAGTCTCCGGGGACAGGGGACCGAGCAGTACTTC. This translates into CASSLRGQGTEQYF.

V usage is TRBV5-1 and J usage is TRBJ1-4, with D hard to call. Trimming took 0 bases from V and 0 from J, leaving 6 bases between them. The CDR3 totals 15 residues. Germline CDR1 reads SGHRS; CDR2 reads YFSETQ. CDR3 sequence: CASSLGPATNEKLFF. The DNA of the CDR3 is TGCGCCAGCAGCTTGGGGCCCGCAACTAATGAAAAACTGTTTTTT.

The chain links TRBV4-1 to TRBJ2-3, with no clear D. V lost 1 base and J lost 3, with 11 bases in between. Germline CDR1 reads MGHRA; CDR2 reads YSYEKL. The CDR3 totals 15 residues. CDR3 sequence (DNA): TGCGCCAGCAGCCAAGTTTTCGCGCCGACAGATACGCAGTATTTT. Residues: CASSQVFAPTDTQYF.

The CDR3 reads CATRGGAGMLGYTF. DNA for the CDR3: TGTGCCACCCGAGGGGGGGCGGGAATGCTTGGCTACACCTTC. The J gene is TRBJ1-2, the V gene TRBV28; tentatively, D is TRBD1 (6 bases). Trimming shortened V by 10 bases and J by 7 bases, and 22 bases separated the two germline ends. The CDR3 totals 14 residues. The V gene's germline CDR1 is MDHEN and CDR2 SYDVKM.

The CDR3 coding sequence is TGTGCCAGCAGCCCCTTCGCAGGGGCCCCCTCCGAGCAGTACTTC. The encoded protein is CASSPFAGAPSEQYF. The chain couples TRBV7-8 to TRBJ2-7; the D gene is possibly TRBD1 (6 bases). Trimming stripped 5 bases from V and 6 bases from J, with 20 bases between. CDR1 and CDR2 from the germline V gene are SGHVS and FQNEAQ. The CDR3 is 15 amino acids.

A single count supports this clone. The chain uses TRBV29-1 and TRBJ2-7, with TRBD1 matching over 7 bases. CDR1 is SQVTM and CDR2 is ANQGSEA in the germline V gene. The CDR3 is 16 amino acids. V lost 6 bases and J lost 5; bases outside the gene matches: 19. The CDR3 reads CSVQVDRAWGLNEQYF. The CDR3 DNA follows: TGCAGCGTCCAGGTTGACAGGGCCTGGGGGCTGAACGAGCAGTACTTC.

This chain connects TRBV4-2 to TRBJ1-1; a possible D gene is TRBD1 (5 bases). The germline V gene encodes CDR1 LGHNA and CDR2 YNFKEQ. V lost 0 bases to trimming and J lost 7 bases, with 15 bases between them. This CDR3 contains 15 residues. The CDR3 bases are TGTGCCAGCAGCCAAGATCCCGGGACCTTAATTGAAGCTTTCTTT. This gives the protein CASSQDPGTLIEAFF.

The rearrangement links TRBV6-6 to TRBJ1-1; unclear D gene. V lost 5 bases and J 4 bases, leaving 8 bases between the germline ends. The CDR3 totals 12 residues. Looked up from germline, CDR1 is MNHNY and CDR2 is SVGAGI (reference sequence). The CDR3 DNA reads as TGTGCCAGCAGTCCCGGCCCCACTGAAGCTTTCTTT. It yields the protein CASSPGPTEAFF.

This clone was counted a single time. This rearrangement joins TRBV19 to TRBJ2-2; TRBD2 is a possible D gene (5 bases). The CDR3 contains 14 residues. The ends were cut back, 5 bases at V and 6 bases at J, with 13 bases in the middle. CDR1 and CDR2 (germline): LNHDA, SQIVND (reference sequence). CDR3 loop: CASSAITSSGELFF. The CDR3 bases are TGTGCCAGTAGTGCGATTACTAGTTCCGGGGAGCTGTTTTTT.

The chain carries TRBV19 and TRBJ2-3; no firm D call. CDR1 is LNHDA and CDR2 is SQIVND in the germline V gene (reference sequence). The CDR3 is 14 residues long. V lost 6 bases to trimming and J lost 2 bases, with 12 bases between them. CDR3 in DNA: TGTGCCAGTAGAGTCACTCGGAACACAGATACGCAGTATTTT. Translation gives CASRVTRNTDTQYF.

This clone was detected a few times. J is TRBJ2-1 and V is TRBV18; D might be TRBD2 (6 bases). Between the trimmed V and J ends, which lost 4 bases and 5 bases, there was a span of 15 bases. The CDR3 covers 15 residues. In germline, CDR1 is KGHSH, CDR2 LQKENI. In DNA, the CDR3 is TGTGCCAGCTCACGTCGAATAGCGGAGCACAATGAGCAGTTCTTC. Its protein product is CASSRRIAEHNEQFF.